This record covers a single T cell receptor (beta chain). This specimen comes from a study of CD8+CD57+ T cells in acquired aplastic anemia. Genomic DNA, serving as template, underwent TCR beta VDJ and CDR3 profiling. MiXCR was run by TCRdb on the reads, yielding one entry per CDR3 protein. The table records hundreds of thousands of distinct CDR3 sequences, roughly 34% of them present only once. This CDR3 comprises 14 residues. V dropped 6 bases and J dropped 2; count of bases not matched to a gene: 6. Germline V gene sequence: CDR1 LNHDA, CDR2 SQIVND (reference sequence). Patients selected for sequencing had displayed CD8+CD57+ cell expansion by flow cytometry.

The sequenced material came from sorted CD4+, CD8+, or CD8+CD57+ T cells (not recorded which) from PBMCs. This sequence was found in a human donor with aplastic anemia. The chain uses TRBV19 and TRBJ1-1, with TRBD1 identical over 7 bases. As DNA, the CDR3 is TGTGCCAGTAGACACAGGGGTCCCAACACTGAAGCTTTCTTT. Protein: CASRHRGPNTEAFF.